This TCR beta chain was sequenced during a study of siplizumab effects on memory and regulatory T cells. General study points: Significant reduction of alloreactive sequences traceable to unstimulated CD4+ memory cells was observed with siplizumab. Naive T cells seemed more diverse than memory cells; they also seemed major alloresponse contributors. Most alloreactive clones went unmapped to unstimulated subsets; only a minor fraction mapped.

V lost 5 bases, J lost 6 bases, and 9 bases lay in between. The CDR3 covers 13 residues. Germline lookup yields CDR1 SGHRS and CDR2 YFSETQ. This clone was recorded once. What it binds is not known. Measured with immunoSEQ multiplex PCR; TCRdb has only the in-frame clones, and not every one. The table shows approximately 82,000 clones, with roughly 87% occurring only once. Input material: Tregs sorted from blood. The chain carries TRBV5-1 and TRBJ1-6, with D uncertain. This clonotype was obtained from a human donor in good health. DNA of the CDR3: TGCGCCAGCAGGAGTTCGGGTAATTCACCCCTCCACTTT. It specifies CASRSSGNSPLHF. Full variable domain (remainder filled in from reference TRBV5-1 and TRBJ1-6): KAGVTQTPRYLIKTRGQQVTLSCSPISGHRSVSWYQQTPGQGLQFLFEYFSETQRNKGNFPGRFSGRQFSNSRSEMNVSTLELGDSALYLCASRSSGNSPLHFGNGTRLTVT.